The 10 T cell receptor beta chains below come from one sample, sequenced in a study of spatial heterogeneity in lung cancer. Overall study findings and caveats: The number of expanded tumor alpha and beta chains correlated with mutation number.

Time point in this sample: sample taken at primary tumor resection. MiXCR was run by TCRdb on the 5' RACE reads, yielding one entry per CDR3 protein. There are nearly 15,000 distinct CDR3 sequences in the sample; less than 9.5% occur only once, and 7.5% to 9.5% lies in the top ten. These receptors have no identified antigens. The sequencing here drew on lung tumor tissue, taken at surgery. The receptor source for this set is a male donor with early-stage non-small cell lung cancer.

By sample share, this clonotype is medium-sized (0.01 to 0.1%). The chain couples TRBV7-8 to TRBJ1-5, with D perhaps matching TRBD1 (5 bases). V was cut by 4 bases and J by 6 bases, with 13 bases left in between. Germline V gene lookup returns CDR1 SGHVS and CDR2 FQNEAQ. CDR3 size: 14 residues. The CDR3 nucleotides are TGTGCCAGCAGCTCTGGGACGGCACCTCAGCCCCAGCATTTT. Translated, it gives CASSSGTAPQPQHF.

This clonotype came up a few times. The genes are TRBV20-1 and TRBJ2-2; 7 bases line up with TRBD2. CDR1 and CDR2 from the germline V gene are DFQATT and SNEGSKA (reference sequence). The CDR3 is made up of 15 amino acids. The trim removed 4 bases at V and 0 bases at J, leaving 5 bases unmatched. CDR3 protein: CSAIEAGANTGELFF. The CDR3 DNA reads TGCAGTGCTATTGAGGCGGGGGCGAACACCGGGGAGCTGTTTTTT.

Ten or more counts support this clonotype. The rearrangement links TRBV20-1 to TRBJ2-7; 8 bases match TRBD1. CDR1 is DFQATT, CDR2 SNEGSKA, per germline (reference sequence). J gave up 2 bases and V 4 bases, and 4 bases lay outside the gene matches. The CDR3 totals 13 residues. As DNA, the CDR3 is TGCAGTGCTAAAGGACAGGGACCCTACGAGCAGTACTTC. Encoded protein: CSAKGQGPYEQYF.

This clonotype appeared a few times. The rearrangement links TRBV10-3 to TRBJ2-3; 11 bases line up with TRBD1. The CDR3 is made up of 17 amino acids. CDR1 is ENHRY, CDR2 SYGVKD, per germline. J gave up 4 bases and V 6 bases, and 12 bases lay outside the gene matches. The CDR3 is CAIREGPGTGGADTQYF. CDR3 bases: TGTGCCATCAGAGAAGGACCCGGGACAGGGGGTGCAGATACGCAGTATTTT.

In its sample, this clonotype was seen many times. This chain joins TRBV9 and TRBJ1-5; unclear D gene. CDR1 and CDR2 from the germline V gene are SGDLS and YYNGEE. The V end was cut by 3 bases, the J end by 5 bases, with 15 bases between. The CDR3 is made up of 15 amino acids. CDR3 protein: CASSDSDAEHQPQHF. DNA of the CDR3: TGTGCCAGCAGCGATTCGGACGCGGAACATCAGCCCCAGCATTTT.

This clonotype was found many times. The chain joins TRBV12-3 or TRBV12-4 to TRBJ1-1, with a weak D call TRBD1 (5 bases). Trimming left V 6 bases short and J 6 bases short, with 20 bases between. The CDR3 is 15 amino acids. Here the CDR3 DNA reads TGTGCCAGCAGCCACGGGTCGGGACTCGGAGCTGAAGCTTTCTTT. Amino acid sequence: CASSHGSGLGAEAFF.

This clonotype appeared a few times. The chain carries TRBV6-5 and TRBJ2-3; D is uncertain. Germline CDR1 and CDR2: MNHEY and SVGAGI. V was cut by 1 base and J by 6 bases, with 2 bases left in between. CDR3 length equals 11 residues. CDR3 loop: CASSYFDTQYF. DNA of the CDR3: TGTGCCAGCAGTTACTTTGATACGCAGTATTTT.

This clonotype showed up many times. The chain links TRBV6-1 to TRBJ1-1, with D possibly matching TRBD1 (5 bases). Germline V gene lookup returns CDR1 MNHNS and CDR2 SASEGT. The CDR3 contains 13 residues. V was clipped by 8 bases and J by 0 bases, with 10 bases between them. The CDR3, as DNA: TGTGCCAGCCGGGGACCACTGAACACTGAAGCTTTCTTT. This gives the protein CASRGPLNTEAFF.

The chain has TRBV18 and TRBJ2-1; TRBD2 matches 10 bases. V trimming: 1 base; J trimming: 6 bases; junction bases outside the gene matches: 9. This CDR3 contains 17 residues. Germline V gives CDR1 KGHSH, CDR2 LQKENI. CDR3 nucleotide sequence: TGTGCCAGCTCACCACTAGCGGGAGGCTCCTCTCCCAATGAGCAGTTCTTC. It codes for CASSPLAGGSSPNEQFF.

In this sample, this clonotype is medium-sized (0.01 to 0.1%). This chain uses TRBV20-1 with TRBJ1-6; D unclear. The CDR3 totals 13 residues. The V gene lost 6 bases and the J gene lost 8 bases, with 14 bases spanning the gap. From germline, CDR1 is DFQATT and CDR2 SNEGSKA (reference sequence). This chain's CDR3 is CSATDQTDSPLHF. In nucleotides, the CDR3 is TGCAGTGCCACGGACCAGACGGATTCACCCCTCCACTTT.